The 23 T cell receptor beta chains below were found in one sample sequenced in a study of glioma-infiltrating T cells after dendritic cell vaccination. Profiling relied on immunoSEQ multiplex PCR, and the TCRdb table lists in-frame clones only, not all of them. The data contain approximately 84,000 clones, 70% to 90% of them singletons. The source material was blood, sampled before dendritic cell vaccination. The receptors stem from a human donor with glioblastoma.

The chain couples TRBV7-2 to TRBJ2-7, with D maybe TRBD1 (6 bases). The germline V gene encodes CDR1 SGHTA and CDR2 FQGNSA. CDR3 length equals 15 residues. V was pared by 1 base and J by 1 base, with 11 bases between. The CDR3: CASSLVGQSSYEQYF. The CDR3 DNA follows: TGTGCCAGCAGCTTAGTGGGACAAAGTTCCTACGAGCAGTACTTC.

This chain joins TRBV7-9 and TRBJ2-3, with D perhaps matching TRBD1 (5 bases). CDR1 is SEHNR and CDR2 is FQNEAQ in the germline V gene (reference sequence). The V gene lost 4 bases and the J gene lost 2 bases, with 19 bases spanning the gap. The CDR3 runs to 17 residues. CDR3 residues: CASSSAQPGIITDTQYF. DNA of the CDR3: TGTGCCAGCAGCTCAGCCCAGCCAGGGATTATCACAGATACGCAGTATTTT. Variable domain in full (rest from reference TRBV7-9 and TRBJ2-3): DTGVSQNPRHKITKRGQNVTFRCDPISEHNRLYWYRQTLGQGPEFLTYFQNEAQLEKSRLLSDRFSAERPKGSFSTLEIQRTEQGDSAMYLCASSSAQPGIITDTQYFGPGTRLTVL.

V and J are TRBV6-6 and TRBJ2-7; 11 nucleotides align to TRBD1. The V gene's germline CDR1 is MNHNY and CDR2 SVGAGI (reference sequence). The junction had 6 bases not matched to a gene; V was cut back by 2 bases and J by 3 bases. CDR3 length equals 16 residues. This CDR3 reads CASSYKGTGGYYEQYF. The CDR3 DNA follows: TGTGCCAGCAGTTACAAGGGGACAGGGGGATACTACGAGCAGTACTTC.

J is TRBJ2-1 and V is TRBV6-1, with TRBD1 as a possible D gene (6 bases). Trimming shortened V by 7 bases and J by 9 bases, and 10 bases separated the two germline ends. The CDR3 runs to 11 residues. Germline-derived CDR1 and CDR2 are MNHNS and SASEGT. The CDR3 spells CASIGGGEQFF. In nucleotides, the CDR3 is TGTGCCAGCATAGGGGGTGGTGAGCAGTTCTTC.

The CDR3 bases are TGTGCCAGCAGCTTAGCTGGGGCCGGTCAGCCCCAGCATTTT. Amino acids: CASSLAGAGQPQHF. The chain employs TRBV7-9 and TRBJ1-5, with a possible D match to TRBD1 (5 bases). CDR1 and CDR2 from the germline V gene are SEHNR and FQNEAQ (reference sequence). Trimming cost V 0 bases and J 6 bases, with 9 bases left between them. This CDR3 comprises 14 residues. Variable domain in full (rest from reference TRBV7-9 and TRBJ1-5): DTGVSQNPRHKITKRGQNVTFRCDPISEHNRLYWYRQTLGQGPEFLTYFQNEAQLEKSRLLSDRFSAERPKGSFSTLEIQRTEQGDSAMYLCASSLAGAGQPQHFGDGTRLSIL.

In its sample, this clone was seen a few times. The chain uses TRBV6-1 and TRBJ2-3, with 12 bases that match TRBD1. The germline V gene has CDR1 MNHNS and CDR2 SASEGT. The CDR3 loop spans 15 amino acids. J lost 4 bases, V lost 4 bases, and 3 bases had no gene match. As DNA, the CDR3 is TGTGCCAGCAGTGTTGGGACAGGGGGCTCAGATACGCAGTATTTT. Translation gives CASSVGTGGSDTQYF.

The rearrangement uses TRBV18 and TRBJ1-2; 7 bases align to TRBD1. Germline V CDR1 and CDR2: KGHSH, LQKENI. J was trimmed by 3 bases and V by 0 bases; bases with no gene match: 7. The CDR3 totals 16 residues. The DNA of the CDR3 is TGTGCCAGCTCACCACCTCCAGGGACAGACGACTATGGCTACACCTTC. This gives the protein CASSPPPGTDDYGYTF.

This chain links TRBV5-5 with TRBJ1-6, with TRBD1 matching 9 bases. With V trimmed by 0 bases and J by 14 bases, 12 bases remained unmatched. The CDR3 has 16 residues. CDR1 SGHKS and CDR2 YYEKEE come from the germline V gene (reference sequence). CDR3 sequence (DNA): TGTGCCAGCAGCTTGGCCAGGGACAGGGATCGAGGGGCCCTCCACTTT. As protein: CASSLARDRDRGALHF.

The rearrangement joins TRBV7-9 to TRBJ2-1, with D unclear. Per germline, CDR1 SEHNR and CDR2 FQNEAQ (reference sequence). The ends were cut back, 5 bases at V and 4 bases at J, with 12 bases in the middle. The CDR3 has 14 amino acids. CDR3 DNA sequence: TGTGCCAGCAGCCCTGACCCAGCGTACAATGAGCAGTTCTTC. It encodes CASSPDPAYNEQFF.

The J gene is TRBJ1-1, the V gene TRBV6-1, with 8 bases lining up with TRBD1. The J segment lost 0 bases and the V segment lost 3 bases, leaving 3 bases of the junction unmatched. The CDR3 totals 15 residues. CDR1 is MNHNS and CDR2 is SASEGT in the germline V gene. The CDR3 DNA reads TGTGCCAGCAGTGAGGGACAGGCTATGAACACTGAAGCTTTCTTT. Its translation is CASSEGQAMNTEAFF.

CDR3 protein: CASSPLGVYGYTF. In DNA form, the CDR3 reads TGCGCCAGCAGCCCTCTAGGCGTCTATGGCTACACCTTC. The chain joins TRBV4-1 to TRBJ1-2; D remains unclear. V lost 4 bases and J 4 bases, leaving 10 bases between the germline ends. In germline, CDR1 is MGHRA, CDR2 YSYEKL. This CDR3 has 13 amino acids.

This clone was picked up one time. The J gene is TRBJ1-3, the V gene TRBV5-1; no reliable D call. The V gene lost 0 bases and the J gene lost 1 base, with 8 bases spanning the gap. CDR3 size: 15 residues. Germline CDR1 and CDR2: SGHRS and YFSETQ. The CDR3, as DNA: TGCGCCAGCAGCTTGGATGGCCGATCTGGAAACACCATATATTTT. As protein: CASSLDGRSGNTIYF.

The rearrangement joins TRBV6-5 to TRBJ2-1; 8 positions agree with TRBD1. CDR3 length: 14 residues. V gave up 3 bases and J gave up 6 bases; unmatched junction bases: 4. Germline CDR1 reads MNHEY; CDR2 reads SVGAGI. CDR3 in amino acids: CASSYYGQGNEQFF. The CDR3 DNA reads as TGTGCCAGCAGTTATTATGGACAGGGCAATGAGCAGTTCTTC.

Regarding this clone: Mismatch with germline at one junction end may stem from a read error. In DNA form, the CDR3 reads TGTGCCGGCAGGACTAGCGGAAACAATGAGCAGTTCTTC. This gives the protein CAGRTSGNNEQFF. The rearrangement joins TRBV6-6 to TRBJ2-1; TRBD2 agrees at 10 bases. Looked up from germline, CDR1 is MNHNY and CDR2 is SVGAGI (reference sequence). The CDR3 has 13 residues.

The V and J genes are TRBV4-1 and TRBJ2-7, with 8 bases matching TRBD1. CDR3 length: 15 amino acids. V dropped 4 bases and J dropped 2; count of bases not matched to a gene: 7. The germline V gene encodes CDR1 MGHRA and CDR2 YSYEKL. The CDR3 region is CASSRGQAFAYEQYF. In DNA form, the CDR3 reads TGCGCCAGCAGCCGGGGACAGGCTTTTGCCTACGAGCAGTACTTC.

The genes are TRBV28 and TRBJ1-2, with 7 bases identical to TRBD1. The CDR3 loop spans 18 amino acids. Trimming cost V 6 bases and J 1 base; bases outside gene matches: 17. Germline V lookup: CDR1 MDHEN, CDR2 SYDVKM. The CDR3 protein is CASSSPRGNEWVNYGYTF. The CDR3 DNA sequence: TGTGCCAGCAGCTCACCCAGGGGGAACGAGTGGGTTAACTATGGCTACACCTTC.

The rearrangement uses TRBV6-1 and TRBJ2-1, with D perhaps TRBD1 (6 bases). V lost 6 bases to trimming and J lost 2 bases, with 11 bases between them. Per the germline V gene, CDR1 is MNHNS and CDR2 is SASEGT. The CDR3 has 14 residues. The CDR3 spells CASSKDRTYNEQFF. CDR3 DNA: TGTGCCAGCAGCAAGGACAGAACCTACAATGAGCAGTTCTTC.

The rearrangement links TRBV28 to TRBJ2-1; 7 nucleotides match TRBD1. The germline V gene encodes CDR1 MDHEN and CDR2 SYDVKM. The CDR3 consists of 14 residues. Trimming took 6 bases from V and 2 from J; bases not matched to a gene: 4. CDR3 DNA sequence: TGTGCCAGCAGAACAGGGGCCGCCTACAATGAGCAGTTCTTC. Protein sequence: CASRTGAAYNEQFF.

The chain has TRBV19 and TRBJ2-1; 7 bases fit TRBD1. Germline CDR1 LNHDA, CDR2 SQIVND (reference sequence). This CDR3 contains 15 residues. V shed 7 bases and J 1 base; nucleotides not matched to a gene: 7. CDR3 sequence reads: CASKTTGNSYNEQFF. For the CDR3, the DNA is TGTGCCAGTAAAACGACAGGGAATTCCTACAATGAGCAGTTCTTC.

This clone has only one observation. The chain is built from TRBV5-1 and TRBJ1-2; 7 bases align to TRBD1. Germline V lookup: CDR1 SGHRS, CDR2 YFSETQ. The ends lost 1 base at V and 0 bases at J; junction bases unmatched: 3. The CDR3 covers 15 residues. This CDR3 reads CASSLWQGANYGYTF. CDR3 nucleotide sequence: TGCGCCAGCAGCTTGTGGCAGGGGGCTAACTATGGCTACACCTTC.

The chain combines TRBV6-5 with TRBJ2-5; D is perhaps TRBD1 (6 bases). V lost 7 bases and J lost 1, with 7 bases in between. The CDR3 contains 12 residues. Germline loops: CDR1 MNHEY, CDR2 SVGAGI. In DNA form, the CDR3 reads TGTGCCAGCAAACAGGGCCAAGAGACCCAGTACTTC. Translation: CASKQGQETQYF.

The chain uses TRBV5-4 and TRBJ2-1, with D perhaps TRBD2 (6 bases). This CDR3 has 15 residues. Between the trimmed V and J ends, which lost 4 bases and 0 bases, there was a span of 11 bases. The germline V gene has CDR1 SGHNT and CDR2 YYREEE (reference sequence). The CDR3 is CASSPGGVSYNEQFF. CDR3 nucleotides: TGTGCCAGCAGCCCCGGCGGGGTCTCCTACAATGAGCAGTTCTTC.

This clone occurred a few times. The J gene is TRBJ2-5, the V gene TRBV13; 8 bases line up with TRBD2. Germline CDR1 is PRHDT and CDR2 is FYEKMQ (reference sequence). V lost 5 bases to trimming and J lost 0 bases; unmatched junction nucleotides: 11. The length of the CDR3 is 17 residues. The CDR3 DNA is TGTGCCAGCAGCCTCCTGGCGGAGCGGGGGTACCAAGAGACCCAGTACTTC. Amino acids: CASSLLAERGYQETQYF. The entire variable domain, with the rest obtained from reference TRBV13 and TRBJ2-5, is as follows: AAGVIQSPRHLIKEKRETATLKCYPIPRHDTVYWYQQGPGQDPQFLISFYEKMQSDKGSIPDRFSAQQFSDYHSELNMSSLELGDSALYFCASSLLAERGYQETQYFGPGTRLLVL.